This T cell receptor (beta chain) originates from a study of OX40 agonist ivuxolimab in advanced cancers. Study background: Prior anti-PD-1, anti-PD-L1 or anti-CTLA-4 therapy was allowed; about 39% had some. Partial responses were achieved by three patients, one with hepatocellular carcinoma and two with cutaneous melanoma.

Remarks on this clone: The antigen is undetermined.

Profiling relied on immunoSEQ multiplex PCR, and the TCRdb table lists in-frame clones only, not all of them. Of roughly 50,000 clones listed, approximately 89% are singletons. Findings and caveats of the study: Dose levels from 0.1 to 3.0 mg/kg saw CD4+ and CD8+ blood T cells expand clonally by week 6. More expanded clones were found, on average, in CD8+ than in CD4+ T cells.

This CDR3 region has 16 residues. With V trimmed by 6 bases and J by 3 bases, 4 bases remained unmatched. From germline, CDR1 is LNHDA and CDR2 SQIVND (reference sequence). The material sequenced was CD4+ or CD8+ T cells sorted from blood, taken in a trial of the OX40 agonist ivuxolimab. J is TRBJ2-1 and V is TRBV19; 14 nucleotides align to TRBD2. This TCR came from an adult with an advanced solid tumor such as melanoma, head and neck, liver or kidney cancer. CDR3 amino acids: CASSRTSGGFYNEQFF. CDR3 DNA sequence: TGTGCCAGTAGCAGGACTAGCGGGGGGTTCTACAATGAGCAGTTCTTC.